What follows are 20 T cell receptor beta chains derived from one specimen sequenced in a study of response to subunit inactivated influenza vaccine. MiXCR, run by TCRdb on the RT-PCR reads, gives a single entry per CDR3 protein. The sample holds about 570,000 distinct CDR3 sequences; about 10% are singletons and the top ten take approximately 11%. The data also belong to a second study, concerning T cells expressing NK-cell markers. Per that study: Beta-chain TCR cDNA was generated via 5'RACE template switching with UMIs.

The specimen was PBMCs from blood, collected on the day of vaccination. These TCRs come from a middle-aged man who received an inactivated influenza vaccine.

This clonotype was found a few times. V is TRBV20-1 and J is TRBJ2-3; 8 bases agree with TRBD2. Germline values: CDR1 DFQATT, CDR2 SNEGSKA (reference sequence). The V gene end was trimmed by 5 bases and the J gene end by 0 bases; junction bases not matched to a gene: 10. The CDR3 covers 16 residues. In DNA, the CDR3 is TGCAGTGCTTCGCGTCCGGCGGGGGGTAGCACAGATACGCAGTATTTT. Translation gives CSASRPAGGSTDTQYF.

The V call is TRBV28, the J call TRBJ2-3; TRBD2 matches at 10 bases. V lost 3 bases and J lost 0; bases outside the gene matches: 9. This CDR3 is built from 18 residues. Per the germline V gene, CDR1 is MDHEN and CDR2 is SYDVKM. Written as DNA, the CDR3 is TGTGCCAGCAGTTTGAATAGCGGGAGGATGTCTAGCACAGATACGCAGTATTTT. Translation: CASSLNSGRMSSTDTQYF.

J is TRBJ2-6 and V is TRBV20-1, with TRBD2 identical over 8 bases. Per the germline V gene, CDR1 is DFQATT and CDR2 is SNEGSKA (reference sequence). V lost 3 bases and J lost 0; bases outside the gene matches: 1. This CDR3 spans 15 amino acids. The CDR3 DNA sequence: TGCAGTGCTAGCGGGAGGGCCTCTGGGGCCAACGTCCTGACTTTC. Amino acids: CSASGRASGANVLTF.

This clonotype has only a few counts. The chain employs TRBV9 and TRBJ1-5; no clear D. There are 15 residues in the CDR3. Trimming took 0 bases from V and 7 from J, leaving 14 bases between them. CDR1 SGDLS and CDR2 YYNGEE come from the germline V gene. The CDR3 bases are TGTGCCAGCAGCGTAGGGTCCGCGGGGAACCAGCCCCAGCATTTT. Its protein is CASSVGSAGNQPQHF.

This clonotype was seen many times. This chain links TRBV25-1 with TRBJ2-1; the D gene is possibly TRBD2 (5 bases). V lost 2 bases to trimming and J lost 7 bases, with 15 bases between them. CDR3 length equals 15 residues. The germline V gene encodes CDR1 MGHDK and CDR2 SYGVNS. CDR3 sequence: CASSELGEGWNEQFF. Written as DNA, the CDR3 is TGTGCCAGCAGTGAACTGGGAGAAGGATGGAATGAGCAGTTCTTC. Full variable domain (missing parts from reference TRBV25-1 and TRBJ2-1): EADIYQTPRYLVIGTGKKITLECSQTMGHDKMYWYQQDPGMELHLIHYSYGVNSTEKGDLSSESTVSRIRTEHFPLTLESARPSHTSQYLCASSELGEGWNEQFFGPGTRLTVL.

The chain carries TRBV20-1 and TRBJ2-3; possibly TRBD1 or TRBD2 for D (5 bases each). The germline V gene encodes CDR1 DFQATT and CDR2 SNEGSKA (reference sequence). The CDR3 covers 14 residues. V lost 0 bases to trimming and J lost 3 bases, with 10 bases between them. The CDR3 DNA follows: TGCAGTGCTAGAGATGTTTGGGGGACAGATACGCAGTATTTT. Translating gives CSARDVWGTDTQYF.

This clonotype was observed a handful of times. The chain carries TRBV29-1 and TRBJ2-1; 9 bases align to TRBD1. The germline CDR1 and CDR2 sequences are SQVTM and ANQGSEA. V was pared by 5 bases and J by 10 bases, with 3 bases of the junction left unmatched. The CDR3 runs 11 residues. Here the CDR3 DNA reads TGCAGCGTTCTCGGGACAGGGGAGCAGTTCTTC. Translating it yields CSVLGTGEQFF.

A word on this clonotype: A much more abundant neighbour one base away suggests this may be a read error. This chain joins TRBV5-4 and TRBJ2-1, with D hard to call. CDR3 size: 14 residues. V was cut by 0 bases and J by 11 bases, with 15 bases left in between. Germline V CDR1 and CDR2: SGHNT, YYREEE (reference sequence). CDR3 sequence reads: CASSLVGTRNKQFF. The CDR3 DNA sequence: TGTGCCAGCAGCTTGGTCGGTACGAGAAATAAGCAGTTCTTC.

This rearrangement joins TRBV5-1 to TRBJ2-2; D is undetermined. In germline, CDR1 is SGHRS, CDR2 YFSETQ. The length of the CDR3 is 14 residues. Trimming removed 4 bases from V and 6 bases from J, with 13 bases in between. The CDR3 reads CASSLQVLSGELFF. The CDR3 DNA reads TGCGCCAGCAGCCTACAAGTTTTGTCCGGGGAGCTGTTTTTT.

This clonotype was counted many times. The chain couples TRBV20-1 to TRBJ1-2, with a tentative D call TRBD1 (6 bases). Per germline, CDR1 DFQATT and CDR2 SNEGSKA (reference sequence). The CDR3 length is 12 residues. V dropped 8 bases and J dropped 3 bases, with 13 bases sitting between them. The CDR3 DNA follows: TGCAGTTACCAACAGGGACACTATGGCTACACCTTC. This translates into CSYQQGHYGYTF.

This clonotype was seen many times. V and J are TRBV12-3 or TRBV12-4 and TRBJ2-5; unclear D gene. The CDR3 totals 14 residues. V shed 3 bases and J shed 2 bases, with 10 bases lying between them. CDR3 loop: CASSFATEQETQYF. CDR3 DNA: TGTGCCAGCAGTTTCGCCACAGAACAAGAGACCCAGTACTTC.

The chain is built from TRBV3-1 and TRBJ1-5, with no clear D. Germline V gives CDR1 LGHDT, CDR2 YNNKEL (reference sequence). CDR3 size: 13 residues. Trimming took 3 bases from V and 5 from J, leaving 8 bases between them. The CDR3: CASSHTRDQPQHF. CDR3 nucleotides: TGTGCCAGCAGCCACACTCGAGATCAGCCCCAGCATTTT.

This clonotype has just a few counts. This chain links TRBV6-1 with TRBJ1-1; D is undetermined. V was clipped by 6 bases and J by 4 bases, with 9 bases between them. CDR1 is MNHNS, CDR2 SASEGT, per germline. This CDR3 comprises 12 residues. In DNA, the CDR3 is TGTGCCAGCAGCCGAACGTTCACTGAAGCTTTCTTT. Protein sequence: CASSRTFTEAFF.

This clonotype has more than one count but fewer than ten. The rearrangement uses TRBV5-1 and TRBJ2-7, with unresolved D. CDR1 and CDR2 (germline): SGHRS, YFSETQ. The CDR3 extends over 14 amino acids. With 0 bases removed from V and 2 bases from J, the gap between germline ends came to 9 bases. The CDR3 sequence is CASSLDSLTYEQYF. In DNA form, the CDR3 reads TGCGCCAGCAGCTTGGACAGTCTAACCTACGAGCAGTACTTC. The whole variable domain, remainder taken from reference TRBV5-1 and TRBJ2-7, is KAGVTQTPRYLIKTRGQQVTLSCSPISGHRSVSWYQQTPGQGLQFLFEYFSETQRNKGNFPGRFSGRQFSNSRSEMNVSTLELGDSALYLCASSLDSLTYEQYFGPGTRLTVT.

CDR3 DNA: TGTGCCAGCAGTCGAACTAGCGGGACTCGAGAGACCCAGTACTTC. Amino acid sequence: CASSRTSGTRETQYF. The chain uses TRBV7-6 and TRBJ2-5; the match to TRBD2 covers 10 bases. V gave up 6 bases and J gave up 4 bases; unmatched junction bases: 8. The CDR3 has 15 residues. CDR1 and CDR2 (germline): SGHVS, FNYEAQ.

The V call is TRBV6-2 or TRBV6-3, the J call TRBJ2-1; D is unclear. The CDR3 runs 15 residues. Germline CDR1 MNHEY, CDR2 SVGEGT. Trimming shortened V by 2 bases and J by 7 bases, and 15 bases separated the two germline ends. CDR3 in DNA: TGTGCCAGCAGTTACGGGGTTCCTAGTGGAAATGAGCAGTTCTTC. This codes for CASSYGVPSGNEQFF.

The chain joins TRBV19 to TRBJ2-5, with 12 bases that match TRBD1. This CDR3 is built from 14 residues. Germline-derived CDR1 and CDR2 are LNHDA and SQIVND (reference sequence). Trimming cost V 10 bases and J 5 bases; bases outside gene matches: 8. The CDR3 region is CATRDRGRGETQYF. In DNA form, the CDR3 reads TGTGCCACCAGGGACAGGGGGCGCGGGGAGACCCAGTACTTC.

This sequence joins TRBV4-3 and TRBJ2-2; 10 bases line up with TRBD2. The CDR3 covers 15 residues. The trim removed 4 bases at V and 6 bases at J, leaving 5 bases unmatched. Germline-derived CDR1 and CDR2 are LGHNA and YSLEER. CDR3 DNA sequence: TGCGCCAGCAGCCTGGGACTAGCGTCCTCCGGGGAGCTGTTTTTT. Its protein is CASSLGLASSGELFF.

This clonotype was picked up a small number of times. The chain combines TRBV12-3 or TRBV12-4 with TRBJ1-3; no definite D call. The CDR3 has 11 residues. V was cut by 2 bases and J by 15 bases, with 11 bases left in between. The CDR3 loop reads CASSLSALAYF. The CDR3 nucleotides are TGTGCCAGCAGTTTATCCGCTCTAGCATATTTT.

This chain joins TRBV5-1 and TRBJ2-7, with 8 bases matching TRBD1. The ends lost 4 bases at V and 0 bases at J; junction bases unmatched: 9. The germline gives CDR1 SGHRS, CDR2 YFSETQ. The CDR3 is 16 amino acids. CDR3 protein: CASSPRTGLDSYEQYF. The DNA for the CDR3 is TGCGCCAGCAGCCCACGGACAGGGTTGGACTCCTACGAGCAGTACTTC.